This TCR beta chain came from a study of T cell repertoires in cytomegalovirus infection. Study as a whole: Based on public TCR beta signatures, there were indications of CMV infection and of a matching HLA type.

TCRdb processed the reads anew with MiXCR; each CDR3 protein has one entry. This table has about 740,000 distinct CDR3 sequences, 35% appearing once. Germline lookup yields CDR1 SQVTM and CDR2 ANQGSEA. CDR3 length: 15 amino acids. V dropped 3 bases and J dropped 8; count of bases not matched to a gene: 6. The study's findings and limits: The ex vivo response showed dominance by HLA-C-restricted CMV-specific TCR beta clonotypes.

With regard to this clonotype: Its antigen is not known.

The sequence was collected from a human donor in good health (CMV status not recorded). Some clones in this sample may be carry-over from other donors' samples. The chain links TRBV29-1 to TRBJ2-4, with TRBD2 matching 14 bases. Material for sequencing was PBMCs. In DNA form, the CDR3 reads TGCAGCGTTGAGGGGACTAGCGGGAGTCGGGACATTCAGTACTTC. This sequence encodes CSVEGTSGSRDIQYF. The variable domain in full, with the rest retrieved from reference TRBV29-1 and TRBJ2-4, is SAVISQKPSRDICQRGTSLTIQCQVDSQVTMMFWYRQQPGQSLTLIATANQGSEATYESGFVIDKFPISRPNLTFSTLTVSNMSPEDSSIYLCSVEGTSGSRDIQYFGAGTRLSVL.